Below, 13 T cell receptor beta chains from the same sample are listed, as sequenced in a study of T cells in women clearing cervical HPV infection. The repertoire was sequenced with immunoSEQ multiplex PCR; TCRdb's copy has only in-frame clones and lacks some. In total, the table holds some 20,000 clones. Sample: blood buffy coat. The source of these receptors is a woman aged 18 to 75 with a cervical HPV16 infection that either progressed to CIN3+ or cleared (not recorded which).

As concerns this clone: The read ends 3 residues before the CDR3 terminus; that terminus is restored from the germline J gene. The chain employs TRBV28 and TRBJ2-7, with 8 nucleotides matching TRBD1. V lost 3 bases, J lost 2 bases, and 3 bases stayed unmatched. The germline CDR1 and CDR2 sequences are MDHEN and SYDVKM. The CDR3 contains 14 residues. The sequenced CDR3 bases are TGTGCCAGCAGTTTTTTGGACAGGGCCTACGAG. As protein: CASSFLDRAYE. From start to end, the CDR3 is CASSFLDRAYEQYF.

For this clone: Sequencing ends 3 residues short of the CDR3 end; the germline J gene provides the rest. The V gene is TRBV2, the J gene TRBJ2-3, with 9 bases fitting TRBD1. Germline lookup yields CDR1 SNHLY and CDR2 FYNNEI. This CDR3 region has 13 residues. The part of the CDR3 DNA that was read is TGTGCCAGCAGTTCGGACAGGGGTCAGCCG. This gives the protein CASSSDRGQP. The whole CDR3 protein reads CASSSDRGQPQYF. Supplemented by reference TRBV2 and TRBJ2-3, the full variable domain reads EPEVTQTPSHQVTQMGQEVILRCVPISNHLYFYWYRQILGQKVEFLVSFYNNEISEKSEIFDDQFSVERPDGSNFTLKIRSTKLEDSAMYFCASSSDRGQPQYFGPGTRLTVL.

The CDR3 here is CASSLPVEARGPGNEQFF. CDR3 DNA, as far as it was read: TGTGCCAGCAGTTTACCCGTGGAGGCCAGGGGTCCGGGGAATGAG. V is TRBV12-3 or TRBV12-4 and J is TRBJ2-1; possible D gene TRBD1, 6 bases. The DNA ends 3 residues before the CDR3 does, and the rest of the CDR3 is filled in from the germline J gene. CDR3 length: 18 amino acids. With 2 bases removed from V and 7 bases from J, the gap between germline ends came to 24 bases.

As regards this clone: The read ends 3 residues before the CDR3 terminus; that terminus is restored from the germline J gene. The V gene is TRBV7-3, the J gene TRBJ2-1; D perhaps matches TRBD2 (5 bases). The V and J ends lost 5 bases and 9 bases respectively, with 14 bases between them. CDR1 is SGHTA, CDR2 FQGTGA, per germline. This CDR3 contains 13 residues. The CDR3 loop reads CASSVRAPGEQFF. The sequenced CDR3 bases are TGTGCCAGCAGCGTGAGGGCGCCCGGTGAG.

This CDR3 reads CASLLDRDRETQYF. CDR3 DNA (partial): TGTGCCAGCCTCTTAGACAGGGACCGGGAGACC. The J gene is TRBJ2-5, the V gene TRBV7-2, with 7 positions matching TRBD1. The read stops 3 residues short of the end of the CDR3; the missing end is completed from the germline J gene. J gave up 5 bases and V 8 bases, and 11 bases lay outside the gene matches. The CDR3 has 14 amino acids. The germline gives CDR1 SGHTA, CDR2 FQGNSA. Based on the CDR3 plus reference TRBV7-2 and TRBJ2-5, the full variable domain is GAGVSQSPSNKVTEKGKDVELRCDPISGHTALYWYRQSLGQGLEFLIYFQGNSAPDKSGLPSDRFSAERTGGSVSTLTIQRTQQEDSAVYLCASLLDRDRETQYFGPGTRLLVL.

Concerning this clone itself: The CDR3 goes on 3 residues after the read ends, and that part is filled in from the germline J gene. The sample contains more than one DNA sequence encoding this CDR3. This chain connects TRBV10-3 to TRBJ2-3; 8 bases are a match to TRBD2. With V trimmed by 6 bases and J by 5 bases, 10 bases remained unmatched. CDR3 length: 15 residues. Germline V gene sequence: CDR1 ENHRY, CDR2 SYGVKD. CDR3 amino acids: CAISETSGGVDTQYF. CDR3 bases read: TGTGCCATCAGCGAGACCAGCGGGGGAGTAGATACG.

A remark on this clone: The read terminates 3 residues ahead of where the CDR3 ends, so the germline J gene completes it. This chain joins TRBV10-3 and TRBJ2-7; no clear D gene. The CDR3 is 13 amino acids. V shed 9 bases and J shed 4 bases, with 16 bases lying between them. Looked up from germline, CDR1 is ENHRY and CDR2 is SYGVKD. Partial CDR3 DNA: TGTGCCATGTCAATGGGCCCTCTGTACGAG. Translated: CAMSMGPLYE. The full CDR3 is CAMSMGPLYEQYF.

Concerning this clone itself: The read comes to an end 3 residues before the CDR3 does, leaving the germline J gene to fill in the end. The chain recombines TRBV7-6 with TRBJ1-2; TRBD1 might be the D (5 bases). This CDR3 spans 16 amino acids. The germline CDR1 and CDR2 sequences are SGHVS and FNYEAQ. CDR3 amino acids: CASSFKGQGGSYDYTF. The sequenced part of the CDR3 DNA is TGTGCCAGCAGCTTCAAAGGGCAGGGAGGCTCCTACGAC.

Of note for this clone: The read terminates 3 residues ahead of where the CDR3 ends, so the germline J gene completes it. The J gene is TRBJ2-7, the V gene TRBV20-1, with 10 bases that match TRBD2. V was clipped by 3 bases and J by 4 bases; unmatched bases: 15. CDR3 length equals 17 residues. The germline V gene encodes CDR1 DFQATT and CDR2 SNEGSKA (reference sequence). The part of the CDR3 DNA that was read is TGCAGTGCTAGTCGTACTAGCGGGGTCGCCCTAGGATACGAG. It is translated as CSASRTSGVALGYE. The complete CDR3 sequence is CSASRTSGVALGYEQYF.

With regard to this clone: The read terminates 3 residues ahead of where the CDR3 ends, so the germline J gene completes it. The chain joins TRBV9 to TRBJ2-5; 7 nucleotides agree with TRBD1. V was pared by 4 bases and J by 5 bases, with 8 bases of the junction left unmatched. There are 14 residues in the CDR3. Germline CDR1 and CDR2: SGDLS and YYNGEE. CDR3 sequence reads: CASSPDRDRETQYF. The CDR3 DNA, read in part, is TGTGCCAGCAGCCCTGACAGGGACCGGGAGACC.

In the case of this clone: The read terminates 3 residues ahead of where the CDR3 ends, so the germline J gene completes it. V gene TRBV7-3 combines with J gene TRBJ2-7; 7 bases map to TRBD1. There are 13 residues in the CDR3. V lost 1 base, J lost 6 bases, and 3 bases stayed unmatched. The germline V gene has CDR1 SGHTA and CDR2 FQGTGA. CDR3 amino acids: CASSLNRGFEQYF. Incomplete CDR3 DNA: TGTGCCAGCAGCTTAAACAGGGGCTTCGAG.

In the case of this clone: The CDR3 end falls 3 residues outside the read, so it is completed with the germline J gene. The chain carries TRBV2 and TRBJ2-1; no firm D call. V gave up 7 bases and J gave up 5 bases, with 12 bases separating them. The CDR3 length is 13 residues. CDR1 is SNHLY and CDR2 is FYNNEI in the germline V gene. The sequenced part of the CDR3 DNA is TGTGCCAGCAAATGGGCCGGTGACAATGAG. Translating it yields CASKWAGDNE. The whole CDR3 region reads CASKWAGDNEQFF.

Concerning this clone itself: The read comes to an end 3 residues before the CDR3 does, leaving the germline J gene to fill in the end. This sequence joins TRBV19 and TRBJ1-2; TRBD1 is a possible D gene (6 bases). CDR3 length: 15 residues. CDR1 LNHDA and CDR2 SQIVND come from the germline V gene (reference sequence). The CDR3 region is CASSISGGPTDTYTF. The sequenced CDR3 bases are TGTGCCAGTAGTATCTCGGGGGGCCCCACAGATACC. The full variable domain, rest sourced from reference TRBV19 and TRBJ1-2, is DGGITQSPKYLFRKEGQNVTLSCEQNLNHDAMYWYRQDPGQGLRLIYYSQIVNDFQKGDIAEGYSVSREKKESFPLTVTSAQKNPTAFYLCASSISGGPTDTYTFGSGTRLTVV.